Listed below are T cell receptor beta chains from one sample, sequenced in a study of cytomegalovirus exposure and HLA in healthy donors. Data came from immunoSEQ multiplex PCR; TCRdb stores just in-frame clones and leaves some out. The sample contains about 160,000 clones, around three quarters of which appear only once. The specimen sequenced was PBMCs. All receptors come from a woman in her thirties or forties in good health and CMV-seronegative. CDR3s include the opening cysteine and the closing phenylalanine or tryptophan. Fields, in order: V gene, J gene, D gene, clone size, CDR3 DNA, CDR3 protein. D genes are given only for firm matches. Not all rows give a size; the values are once, few, many and, for expanded clones, a class.

TRBV30	TRBJ2-2	NA	few	TGTGCCTGGAGTGTATTTGGATTGGGAGCGGCCGGGGAGCTGTTTTTT	CAWSVFGLGAAGELFF
TRBV13	TRBJ2-3	TRBD2	NA	TGTGCCAGCAGCCACTGGACTAGCGGGAGAACAGATACGCAGTATTTT	CASSHWTSGRTDTQYF
TRBV28	TRBJ2-7	NA	few	TGTGCCAGCAGTTTATGGGCAGGGGTTAACTACGAGCAGTACTTC	CASSLWAGVNYEQYF
TRBV27	TRBJ2-3	NA	NA	TGTGCCAGCGGATCGGGGGGCACAGATACGCAGTATTTT	CASGSGGTDTQYF
TRBV5-4	TRBJ1-1	NA	NA	TGTGCCAGCAGCTTCTCAGGAGGGAACACTGAAGCTTTCTTT	CASSFSGGNTEAFF
TRBV13	TRBJ2-3	NA	NA	TGTGCCAGCAGCGGGAGTGGTAGCACAGATACGCAGTATTTT	CASSGSGSTDTQYF
TRBV30	TRBJ2-7	TRBD2	NA	TGTGCCTGGAGCCGGGGGACTAGCGGGAGTCAGAACGAGCAGTACTTC	CAWSRGTSGSQNEQYF
TRBV6-1	TRBJ2-7	TRBD2	NA	TGTGCCAGCAGTTCCCCCGGGGGGGTCTACGAGCAGTACTTC	CASSSPGGVYEQYF
TRBV6-1	TRBJ2-7	NA	once	TGTGCCAGCAGAGAGGACAGATCCACAACCTACGAGCAGTACTTC	CASREDRSTTYEQYF
TRBV27	TRBJ1-1	NA	once	TGTGCCAGCAGTTTATCGAAGGGAGGGAACACTGAAGCTTTCTTT	CASSLSKGGNTEAFF
TRBV30	TRBJ2-7	NA	few	TGTGCCTGGAGTCCTGATACACGCTCCTACGAGCAGTACTTC	CAWSPDTRSYEQYF
TRBV5-1	TRBJ2-2	TRBD1	NA	TGCGCCAGCAAGGAACAGGGGATGACCGGGGAGCTGTTTTTT	CASKEQGMTGELFF
TRBV4-2	TRBJ1-1	TRBD1	NA	TGTGCCAGCAGCCAAGTCACCCAGGGGGTCGTGAACACTGAAGCTTTCTTT	CASSQVTQGVVNTEAFF
TRBV2	TRBJ2-1	NA	few	TGTGCCACCATATCCCCGGGTGCTGAGCAGTTCTTC	CATISPGAEQFF
TRBV29-1	TRBJ2-1	TRBD2	NA	TGCAGCGTTGAAGTAAGCGGGAGCAATGAGCAGTTCTTC	CSVEVSGSNEQFF
TRBV4-2	TRBJ2-5	TRBD1	NA	TGTGCCAGCAGCCAAGAGGGACAGGGGCCCCGGGAGACCCAGTACTTC	CASSQEGQGPRETQYF
TRBV6-1	TRBJ2-2	NA	NA	TGTGCCAGCAGCCCCTATAACGCGAACACCGGGGAGCTGTTTTTT	CASSPYNANTGELFF
TRBV29-1	TRBJ1-1	NA	NA	TGCAGCGTTGAAGGACAGATGAACACTGAAGCTTTCTTT	CSVEGQMNTEAFF
TRBV2	TRBJ2-7	NA	NA	TGTGCCAGCAGTTACGGCGGATACTACGAGCAGTACTTC	CASSYGGYYEQYF
TRBV7-3	TRBJ2-2	TRBD1	NA	TGTGCCAGCAGGGGTACAGGGGGAAGCGGGGAGCTGTTTTTT	CASRGTGGSGELFF
TRBV2	TRBJ1-1	NA	NA	TGTGCCAGCAGTGAAGAGGCGGAAACGATGAACACTGAAGCTTTCTTT	CASSEEAETMNTEAFF
TRBV27	TRBJ2-1	TRBD2	NA	TGTGCCAGCAGTTTAATCAGGACTAGCGGGAGATACAATGAGCAGTTCTTC	CASSLIRTSGRYNEQFF
TRBV18	TRBJ2-1	TRBD2	NA	TGTGCCAGCTCAGTCAGGACTAGCGGGAACAATGAGCAGTTCTTC	CASSVRTSGNNEQFF
TRBV27	TRBJ1-4	NA	NA	TGTGCCAGCAGTTTCTTGGGGGAGGGAGCGACTAATGAAAAACTGTTTTTT	CASSFLGEGATNEKLFF
TRBV6-1	TRBJ2-3	NA	NA	TGTGCCAGCAGTGACCAAACAGGGGATACGCAGTATTTT	CASSDQTGDTQYF
TRBV7-9	TRBJ1-4	TRBD1	once	TGTGCCAGCAGCCGGGGACAGGGGGCAGAAAAACTGTTTTTT	CASSRGQGAEKLFF